The clone carrying this TCR beta chain was found many times. Using its own MiXCR run on the 5' RACE reads, TCRdb lists one record per CDR3 protein. The repertoire includes 150,000 to 200,000 distinct CDR3 sequences, around 8.5% of them detected once, and about a third sits in the top ten. The V segment lost 2 bases and the J segment 4 bases; nucleotides outside the gene matches: 6. CDR3 length equals 18 residues. The data are from a study of T cells after yellow fever vaccination. This clonotype was obtained from a man in his late teens or twenties who received the YFV17D yellow fever vaccine. The chain combines TRBV12-3 or TRBV12-4 with TRBJ2-3; TRBD2 aligns across 16 bases. The sample was CD8+ T cells sorted from PBMCs, taken 45 days after the yellow fever booster vaccination. The CDR3 DNA follows: TGTGCCAGCAGTTTATCCGGGACTAGCGGGGGGGCACCAGATACGCAGTATTTT. Amino acids: CASSLSGTSGGAPDTQYF.